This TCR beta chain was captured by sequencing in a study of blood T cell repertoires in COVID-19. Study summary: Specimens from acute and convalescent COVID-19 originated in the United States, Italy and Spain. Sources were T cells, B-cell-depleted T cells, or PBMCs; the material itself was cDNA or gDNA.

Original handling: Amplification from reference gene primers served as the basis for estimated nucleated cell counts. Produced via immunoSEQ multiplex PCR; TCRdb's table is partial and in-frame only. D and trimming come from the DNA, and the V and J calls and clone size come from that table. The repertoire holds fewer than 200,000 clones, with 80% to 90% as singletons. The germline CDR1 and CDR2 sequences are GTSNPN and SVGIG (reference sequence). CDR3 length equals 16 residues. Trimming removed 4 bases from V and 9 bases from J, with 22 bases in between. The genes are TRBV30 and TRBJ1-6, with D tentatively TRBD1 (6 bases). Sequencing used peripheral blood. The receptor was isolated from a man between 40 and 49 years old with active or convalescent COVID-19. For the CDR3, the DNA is TGTGCCTGGACATTCCCCCCCCCTCAGGGGAGTTCACCCCTCCACTTT. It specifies CAWTFPPPQGSSPLHF.